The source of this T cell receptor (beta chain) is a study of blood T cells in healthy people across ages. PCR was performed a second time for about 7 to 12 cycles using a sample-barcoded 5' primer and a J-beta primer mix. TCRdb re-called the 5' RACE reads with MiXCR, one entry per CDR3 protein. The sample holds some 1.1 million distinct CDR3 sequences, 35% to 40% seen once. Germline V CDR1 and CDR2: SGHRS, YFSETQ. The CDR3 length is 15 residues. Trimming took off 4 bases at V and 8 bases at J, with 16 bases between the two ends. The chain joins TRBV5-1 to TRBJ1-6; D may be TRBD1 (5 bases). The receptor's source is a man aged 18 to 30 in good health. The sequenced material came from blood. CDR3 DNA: TGCGCCAGCAGCAGAAATGGGGCCAACGATTCACCCCTCCACTTT. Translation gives CASSRNGANDSPLHF.